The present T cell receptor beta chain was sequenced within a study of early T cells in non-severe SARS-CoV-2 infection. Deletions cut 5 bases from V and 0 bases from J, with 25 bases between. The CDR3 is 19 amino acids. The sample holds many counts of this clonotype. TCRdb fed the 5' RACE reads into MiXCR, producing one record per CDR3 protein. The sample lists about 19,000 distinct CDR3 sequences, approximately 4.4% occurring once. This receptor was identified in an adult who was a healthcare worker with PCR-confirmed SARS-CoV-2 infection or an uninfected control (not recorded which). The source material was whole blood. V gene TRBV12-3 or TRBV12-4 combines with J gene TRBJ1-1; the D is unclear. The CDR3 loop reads CASSPRGVEMGLMNTEAFF. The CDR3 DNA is TGTGCCAGCAGTCCCCGTGGGGTGGAGATGGGATTGATGAACACTGAAGCTTTCTTT.